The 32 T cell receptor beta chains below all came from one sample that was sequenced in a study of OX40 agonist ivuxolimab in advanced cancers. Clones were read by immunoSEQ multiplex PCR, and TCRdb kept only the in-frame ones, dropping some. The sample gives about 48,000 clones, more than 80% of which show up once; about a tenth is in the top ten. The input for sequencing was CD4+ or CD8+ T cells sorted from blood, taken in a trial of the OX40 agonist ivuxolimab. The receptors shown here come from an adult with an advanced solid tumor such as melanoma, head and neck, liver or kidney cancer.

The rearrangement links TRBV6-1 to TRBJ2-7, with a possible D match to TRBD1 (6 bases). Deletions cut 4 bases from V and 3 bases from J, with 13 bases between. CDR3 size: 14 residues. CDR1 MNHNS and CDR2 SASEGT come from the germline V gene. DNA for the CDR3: TGTGCCAGCAGTGTACAGGGTCGAGGCTACGAGCAGTACTTC. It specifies CASSVQGRGYEQYF.

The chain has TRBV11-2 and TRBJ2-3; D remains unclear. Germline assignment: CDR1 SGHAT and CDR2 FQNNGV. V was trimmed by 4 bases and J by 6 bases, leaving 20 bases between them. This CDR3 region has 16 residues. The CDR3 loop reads CASSSTGRPTTDTQYF. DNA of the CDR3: TGTGCCAGCAGCTCGACCGGGCGTCCTACGACGGATACGCAGTATTTT.

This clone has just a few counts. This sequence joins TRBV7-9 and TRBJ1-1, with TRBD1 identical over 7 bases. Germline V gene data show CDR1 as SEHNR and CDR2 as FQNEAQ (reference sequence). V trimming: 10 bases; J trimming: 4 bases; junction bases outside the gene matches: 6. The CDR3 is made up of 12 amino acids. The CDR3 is CATTGTATEAFF. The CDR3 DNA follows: TGTGCCACGACAGGGACTGCCACTGAAGCTTTCTTT.

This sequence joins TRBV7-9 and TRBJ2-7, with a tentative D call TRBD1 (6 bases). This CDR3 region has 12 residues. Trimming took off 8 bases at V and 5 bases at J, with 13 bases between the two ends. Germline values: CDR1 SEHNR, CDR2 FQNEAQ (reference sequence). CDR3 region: CASGPNRDEQYF. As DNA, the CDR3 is TGTGCCAGCGGACCGAACAGGGACGAGCAGTACTTC.

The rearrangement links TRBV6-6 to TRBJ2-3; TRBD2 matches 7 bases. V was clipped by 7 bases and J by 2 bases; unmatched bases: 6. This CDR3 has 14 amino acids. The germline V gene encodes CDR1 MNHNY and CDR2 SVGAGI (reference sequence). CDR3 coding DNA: TGTGCCAGCACCCCGGGACTACCCACAGATACGCAGTATTTT. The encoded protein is CASTPGLPTDTQYF.

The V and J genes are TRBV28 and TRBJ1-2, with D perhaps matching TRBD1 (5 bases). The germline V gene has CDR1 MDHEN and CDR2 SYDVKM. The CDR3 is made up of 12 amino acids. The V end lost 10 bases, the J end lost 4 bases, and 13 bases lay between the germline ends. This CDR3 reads CAIPGRTYGYTF. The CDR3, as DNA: TGTGCCATCCCAGGGCGTACCTATGGCTACACCTTC.

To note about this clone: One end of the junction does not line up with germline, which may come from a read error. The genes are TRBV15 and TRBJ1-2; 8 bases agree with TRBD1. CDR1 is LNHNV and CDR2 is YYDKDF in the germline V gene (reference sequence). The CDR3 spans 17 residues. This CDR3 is CATSGEGQGHSVDGYTF. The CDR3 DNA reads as TGTGCCACCAGCGGAGAAGGACAGGGTCATTCAGTGGATGGCTACACCTTC.

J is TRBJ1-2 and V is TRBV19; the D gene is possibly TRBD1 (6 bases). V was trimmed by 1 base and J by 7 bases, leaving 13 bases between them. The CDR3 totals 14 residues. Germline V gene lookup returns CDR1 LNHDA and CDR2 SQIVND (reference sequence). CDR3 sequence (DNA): TGTGCCAGTAGTATAGTTTACAGGGCCTCTGGCTACACCTTC. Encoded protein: CASSIVYRASGYTF.

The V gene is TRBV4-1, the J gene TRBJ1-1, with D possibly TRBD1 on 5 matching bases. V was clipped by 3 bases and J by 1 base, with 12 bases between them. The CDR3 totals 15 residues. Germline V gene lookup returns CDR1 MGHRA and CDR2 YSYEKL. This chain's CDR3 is CASSHPGTENTEAFF. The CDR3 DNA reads TGCGCCAGCAGCCACCCCGGGACCGAGAACACTGAAGCTTTCTTT.

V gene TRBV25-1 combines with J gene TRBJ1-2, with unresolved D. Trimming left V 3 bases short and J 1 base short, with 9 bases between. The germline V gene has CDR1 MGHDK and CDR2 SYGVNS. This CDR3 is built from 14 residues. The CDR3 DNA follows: TGTGCCAGCAGTGATTACAGAAGTAACTATGGCTACACCTTC. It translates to CASSDYRSNYGYTF.

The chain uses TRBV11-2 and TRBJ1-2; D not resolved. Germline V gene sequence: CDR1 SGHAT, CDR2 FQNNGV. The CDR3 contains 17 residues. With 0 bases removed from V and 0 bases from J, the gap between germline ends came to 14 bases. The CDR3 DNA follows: TGTGCCAGCAGCTTAGATCACCGTTTGACGGCTAACTATGGCTACACCTTC. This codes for CASSLDHRLTANYGYTF.

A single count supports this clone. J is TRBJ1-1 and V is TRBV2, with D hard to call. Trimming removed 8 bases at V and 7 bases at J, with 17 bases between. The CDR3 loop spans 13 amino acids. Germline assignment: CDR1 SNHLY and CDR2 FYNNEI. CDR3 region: CASGRRGGGEAFF. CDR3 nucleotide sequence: TGTGCCAGCGGTCGGCGGGGTGGCGGTGAAGCTTTCTTT.

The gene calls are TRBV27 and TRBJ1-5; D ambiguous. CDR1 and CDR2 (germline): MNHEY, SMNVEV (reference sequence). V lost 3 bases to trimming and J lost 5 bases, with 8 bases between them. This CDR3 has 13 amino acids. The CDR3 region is CASSLVRDQPQHF. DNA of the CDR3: TGTGCCAGCAGTTTGGTCCGGGATCAGCCCCAGCATTTT.

CDR3 in amino acids: CASSPPGQGGTGELFF. CDR3 bases: TGTGCCAGCAGCCCTCCGGGACAGGGGGGCACCGGGGAGCTGTTTTTT. The chain couples TRBV7-9 to TRBJ2-2, with 11 bases that match TRBD1. This CDR3 region has 16 residues. CDR1 is SEHNR and CDR2 is FQNEAQ in the germline V gene (reference sequence). J gave up 4 bases and V 5 bases, and 6 bases lay outside the gene matches. The full variable domain, in which reference TRBV7-9 and TRBJ2-2 provide the parts outside the CDR3, is DTGVSQNPRHKITKRGQNVTFRCDPISEHNRLYWYRQTLGQGPEFLTYFQNEAQLEKSRLLSDRFSAERPKGSFSTLEIQRTEQGDSAMYLCASSPPGQGGTGELFFGEGSRLTVL.

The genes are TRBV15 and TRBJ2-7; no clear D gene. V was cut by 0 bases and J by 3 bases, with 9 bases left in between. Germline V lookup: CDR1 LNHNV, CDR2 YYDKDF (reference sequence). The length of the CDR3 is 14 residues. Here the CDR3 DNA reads TGTGCCACCAGCAGAGACGTACAGAGCTACGAGCAGTACTTC. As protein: CATSRDVQSYEQYF.

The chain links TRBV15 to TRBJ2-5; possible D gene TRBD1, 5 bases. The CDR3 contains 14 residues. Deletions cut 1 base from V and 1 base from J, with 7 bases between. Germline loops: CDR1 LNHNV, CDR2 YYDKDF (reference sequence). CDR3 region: CATSRGQLQETQYF. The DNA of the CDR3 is TGTGCCACCAGCAGAGGACAGCTCCAAGAGACCCAGTACTTC.

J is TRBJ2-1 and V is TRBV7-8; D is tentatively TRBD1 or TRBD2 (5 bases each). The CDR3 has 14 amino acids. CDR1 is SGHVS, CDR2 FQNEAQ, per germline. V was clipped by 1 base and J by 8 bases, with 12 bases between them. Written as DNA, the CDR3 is TGTGCCAGCAGCTTAGGTTGGGGGAACGATGAGCAGTTCTTC. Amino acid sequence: CASSLGWGNDEQFF.

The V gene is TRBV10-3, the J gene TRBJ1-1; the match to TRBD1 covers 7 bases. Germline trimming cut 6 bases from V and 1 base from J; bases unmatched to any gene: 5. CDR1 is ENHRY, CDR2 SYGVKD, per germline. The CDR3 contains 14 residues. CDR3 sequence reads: CAIRGQGGNTEAFF. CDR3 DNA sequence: TGTGCCATCAGGGGTCAGGGGGGGAACACTGAAGCTTTCTTT.

CDR3: CASSYRESGANVLTF. The CDR3 nucleotides are TGTGCCAGCAGTTACAGGGAATCTGGGGCCAACGTCCTGACTTTC. The chain has TRBV6-5 and TRBJ2-6; D gene unclear. CDR3 length: 15 residues. The V end was cut by 2 bases, the J end by 1 base, with 6 bases between. CDR1 and CDR2 (germline): MNHEY, SVGAGI.

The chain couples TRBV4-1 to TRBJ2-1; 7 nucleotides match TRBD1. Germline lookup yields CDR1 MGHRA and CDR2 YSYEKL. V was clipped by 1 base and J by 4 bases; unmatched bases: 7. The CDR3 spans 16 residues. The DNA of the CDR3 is TGCGCCAGCAGCCAAGGAGAAACAGGGGCGTACAATGAGCAGTTCTTC. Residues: CASSQGETGAYNEQFF.

The CDR3 DNA sequence: TGTGCCATCGGACTAGTCCGGGAGAGGGTTTCCTACAATGAGCAGTTCTTC. Translating it yields CAIGLVRERVSYNEQFF. The chain is built from TRBV10-3 and TRBJ2-1; 7 bases match TRBD2. Unmatched junction bases numbered 14, after V lost 8 bases and J lost 1 base. CDR1 and CDR2 (germline): ENHRY, SYGVKD. The CDR3 is 17 amino acids.

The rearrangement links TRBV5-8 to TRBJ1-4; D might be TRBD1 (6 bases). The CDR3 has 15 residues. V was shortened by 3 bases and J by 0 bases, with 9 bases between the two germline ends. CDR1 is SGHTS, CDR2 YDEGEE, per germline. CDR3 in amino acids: CASSWDNPTNEKLFF. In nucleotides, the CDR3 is TGTGCCAGCAGCTGGGACAATCCAACTAATGAAAAACTGTTTTTT.

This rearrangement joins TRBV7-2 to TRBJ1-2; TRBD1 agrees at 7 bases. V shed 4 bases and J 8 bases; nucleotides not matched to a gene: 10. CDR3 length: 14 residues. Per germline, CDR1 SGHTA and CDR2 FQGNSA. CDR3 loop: CASSSFGQDGGYTF. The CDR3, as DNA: TGTGCCAGCAGCTCCTTCGGACAGGATGGCGGCTACACCTTC.

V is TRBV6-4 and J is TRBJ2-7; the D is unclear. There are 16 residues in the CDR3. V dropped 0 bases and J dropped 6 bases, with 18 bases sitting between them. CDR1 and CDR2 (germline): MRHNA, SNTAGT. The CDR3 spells CASSDSRCIGFCEQYF. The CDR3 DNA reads TGTGCCAGCAGTGACTCGAGATGCATTGGGTTTTGCGAGCAGTACTTC.

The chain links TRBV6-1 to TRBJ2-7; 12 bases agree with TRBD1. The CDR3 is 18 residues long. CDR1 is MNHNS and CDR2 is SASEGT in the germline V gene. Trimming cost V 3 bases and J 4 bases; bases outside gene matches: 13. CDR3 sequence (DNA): TGTGCCAGCAGTGAGCACCAATACCGGGACAGGGGGCATTACGAGCAGTACTTC. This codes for CASSEHQYRDRGHYEQYF.

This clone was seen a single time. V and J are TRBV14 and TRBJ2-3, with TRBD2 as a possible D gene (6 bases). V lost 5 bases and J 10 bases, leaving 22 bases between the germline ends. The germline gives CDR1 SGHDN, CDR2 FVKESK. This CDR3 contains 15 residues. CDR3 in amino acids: CASSDGRSTFWAQYF. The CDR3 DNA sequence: TGTGCCAGCAGCGACGGGAGATCCACCTTCTGGGCGCAGTATTTT.

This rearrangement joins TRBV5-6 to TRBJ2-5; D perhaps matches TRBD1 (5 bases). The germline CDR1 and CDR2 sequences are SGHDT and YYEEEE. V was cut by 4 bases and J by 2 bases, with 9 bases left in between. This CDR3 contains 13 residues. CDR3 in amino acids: CASSQDTQETQYF. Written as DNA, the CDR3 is TGTGCCAGCAGCCAGGACACGCAAGAGACCCAGTACTTC.

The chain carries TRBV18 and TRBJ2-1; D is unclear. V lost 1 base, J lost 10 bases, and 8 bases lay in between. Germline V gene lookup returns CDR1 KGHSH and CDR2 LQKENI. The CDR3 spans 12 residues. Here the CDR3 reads CASSPRGGEQFF. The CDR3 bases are TGTGCCAGCTCACCACGTGGTGGAGAGCAGTTCTTC.

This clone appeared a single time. DNA of the CDR3: TGTGCCAGCAGTTCTCCAGGGAAGCCCTACGAGCAGTACTTC. This gives the protein CASSSPGKPYEQYF. The chain employs TRBV28 and TRBJ2-7, with D possibly being TRBD1 (5 bases). This CDR3 has 14 amino acids. Germline V gene lookup returns CDR1 MDHEN and CDR2 SYDVKM. The V end was cut by 4 bases, the J end by 2 bases, with 12 bases between.

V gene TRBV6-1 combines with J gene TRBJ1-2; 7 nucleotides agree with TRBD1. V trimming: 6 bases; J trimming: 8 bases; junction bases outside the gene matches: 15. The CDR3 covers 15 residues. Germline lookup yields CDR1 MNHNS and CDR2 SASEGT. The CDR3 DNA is TGTGCCAGCAGCAGACTTACAGGGGCTTCTCGGGGCTACACCTTC. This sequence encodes CASSRLTGASRGYTF.

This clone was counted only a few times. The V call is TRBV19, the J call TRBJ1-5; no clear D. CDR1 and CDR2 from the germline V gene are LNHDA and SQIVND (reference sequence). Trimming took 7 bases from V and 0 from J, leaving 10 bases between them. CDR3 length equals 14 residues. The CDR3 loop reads CASNTLNSNQPQHF. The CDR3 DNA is TGTGCCAGTAATACCCTCAATAGCAATCAGCCCCAGCATTTT.

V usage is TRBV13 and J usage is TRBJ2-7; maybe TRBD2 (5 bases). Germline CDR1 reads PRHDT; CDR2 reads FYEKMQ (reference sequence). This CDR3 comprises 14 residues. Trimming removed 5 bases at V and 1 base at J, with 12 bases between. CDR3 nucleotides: TGTGCCAGCAGCCGTCGGGGAGAGTCCTACGAGCAGTACTTC. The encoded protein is CASSRRGESYEQYF.